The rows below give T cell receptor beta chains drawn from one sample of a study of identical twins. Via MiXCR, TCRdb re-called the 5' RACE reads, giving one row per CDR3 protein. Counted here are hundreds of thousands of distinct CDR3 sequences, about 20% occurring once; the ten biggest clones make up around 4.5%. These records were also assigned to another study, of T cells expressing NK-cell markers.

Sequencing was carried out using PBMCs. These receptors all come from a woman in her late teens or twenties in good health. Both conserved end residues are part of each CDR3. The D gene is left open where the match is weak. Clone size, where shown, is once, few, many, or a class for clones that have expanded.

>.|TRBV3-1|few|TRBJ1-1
TGTGCCAGCAGCCAAGACCTGGTAGGGGAAGCTTTCTTT
CASSQDLVGEAFF
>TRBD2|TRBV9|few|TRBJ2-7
TGTGCCAGCAGCGTGGCCGGGACTACAAGCTCCTACGAGCAGTACTTC
CASSVAGTTSSYEQYF
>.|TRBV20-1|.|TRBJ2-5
TGCAGTGGGACCGAGGGAGGAGCTTCGTGGCAAGAGACCCAGTACTTC
CSGTEGGASWQETQYF
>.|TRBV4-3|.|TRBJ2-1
TGCGCCAGCAGCCAACAATACCAAGGGGCTAGTCCCGCCCTCGACAATGAGCAGTTCTTC
CASSQQYQGASPALDNEQFF
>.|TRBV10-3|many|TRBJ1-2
TGTGCCATCAGTGAAGGGGGGGATAAGCCGAACTATGGCTACACCTTC
CAISEGGDKPNYGYTF
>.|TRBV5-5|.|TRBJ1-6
TGTGCCAGCAGCTTACCGGGTCATAATTCACCCCTCCACTTT
CASSLPGHNSPLHF
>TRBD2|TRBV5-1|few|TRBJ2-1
TGCGCCAGCAGCAGGGCGGGAGTAAGCGGAGATGAGCAGTTCTTC
CASSRAGVSGDEQFF
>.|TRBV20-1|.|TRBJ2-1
TGCAGTGCTAGGGAAATACAGGTTGCTGAGCAGTTCTTC
CSAREIQVAEQFF
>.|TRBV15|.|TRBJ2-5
TGTGCCACCAGCAGAGAGGGCGAGACCCAGTACTTC
CATSREGETQYF
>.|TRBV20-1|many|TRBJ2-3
TGCAGTGCTAGAAGGACTCGCACCACAGATACGCAGTATTTT
CSARRTRTTDTQYF
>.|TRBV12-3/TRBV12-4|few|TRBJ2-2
TGTGCCAGCAGGACGGTGGAGGGAGGGGAGCTGTTTTTT
CASRTVEGGELFF
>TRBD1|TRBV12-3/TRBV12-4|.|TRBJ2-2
TGTGCCAGCAGTTCCCGGACAGGGTTCACCGGGGAGCTGTTTTTT
CASSSRTGFTGELFF
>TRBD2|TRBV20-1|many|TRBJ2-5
TGCAGTGCTCCATGGCGGGGGAGAGGAGAGACCCAGTACTTC
CSAPWRGRGETQYF
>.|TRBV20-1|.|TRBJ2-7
TGCAGTGCTGGGATTGACTACGAGCAGTACTTC
CSAGIDYEQYF
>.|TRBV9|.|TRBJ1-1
TGTGCCAGCAGCGCCACAGGGTTAGAGGCTTTCTTT
CASSATGLEAFF
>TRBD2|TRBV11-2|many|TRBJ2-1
TGTGCCAGCAGCCTTCTAGCGGGAGCTGCCTACAATGAGCAGTTCTTC
CASSLLAGAAYNEQFF
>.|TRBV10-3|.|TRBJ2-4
TGTGCCATCAGCCAGACGGGGCTAGCCAAAAACATTCAGTACTTC
CAISQTGLAKNIQYF
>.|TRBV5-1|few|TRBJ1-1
TGCGCCAGCAGCTTGGCAGGTCGGAGCACTGAAGCTTTCTTT
CASSLAGRSTEAFF
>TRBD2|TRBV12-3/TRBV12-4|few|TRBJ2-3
TGTGCCAGCAGTTTAATCTGGTCGGTAGCGGGAGGCCACCCCACCTCTAGCACAGATACGCAGTATTTT
CASSLIWSVAGGHPTSSTDTQYF
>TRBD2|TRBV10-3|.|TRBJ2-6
TGTGCCATCAGTAGCGGGATTAGCTCTGGGGCCAACGTCCTGACTTTC
CAISSGISSGANVLTF
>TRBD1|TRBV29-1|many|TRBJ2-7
TGCAGCACGGGGGACAGGGGGCGGAACGAGCAGTACTTC
CSTGDRGRNEQYF
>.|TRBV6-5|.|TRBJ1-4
TGTGCCAGCAGTTACTCGCCCGCGGGGACTAATGAAAAACTGTTTTTT
CASSYSPAGTNEKLFF
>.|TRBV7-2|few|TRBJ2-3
TGTGCCAGCATAGAGGGGAAGTCGACAGATACGCAGTATTTT
CASIEGKSTDTQYF
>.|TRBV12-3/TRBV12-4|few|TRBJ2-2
TGTGCCAGCATCCCCCCCCAGACGAACACCGGGGAGCTGTTTTTT
CASIPPQTNTGELFF
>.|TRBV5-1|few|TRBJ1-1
TGCGCCAGCAGCTTGGAGTCTGGGTTGGACACTGAAGCTTTCTTT
CASSLESGLDTEAFF
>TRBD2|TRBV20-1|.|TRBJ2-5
TGCAGTCGCAGGCGGGGGGCGGGGGAGACCCAGTACTTC
CSRRRGAGETQYF
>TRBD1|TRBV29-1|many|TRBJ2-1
TGCAGCGTTCAACAGGGGAATGAGCAGTTCTTC
CSVQQGNEQFF
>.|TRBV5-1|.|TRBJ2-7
TGCGCCAGCAGTTGGGGGGCAGGGTACGAGCAGTACTTC
CASSWGAGYEQYF
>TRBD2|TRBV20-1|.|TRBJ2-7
TGCTGTGTTTGGGCGGGTTCTAGCGGGGGCATTCCCTACGAGCAGTACTTC
CCVWAGSSGGIPYEQYF
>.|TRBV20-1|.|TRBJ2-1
TGCAGGGCGGACGGACAAGGAGGGTACAATGAGCAGTTCTTC
CRADGQGGYNEQFF
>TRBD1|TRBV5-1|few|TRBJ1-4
TGCGCCAGCAGCTTGAGGGGACAGGCGTCAACTAATGAAAAACTGTTTTTT
CASSLRGQASTNEKLFF
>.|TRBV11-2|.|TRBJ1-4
TGTGCCAGCACATATCGTCGACATGCAACTAATGAAAAACTGTTTTTT
CASTYRRHATNEKLFF